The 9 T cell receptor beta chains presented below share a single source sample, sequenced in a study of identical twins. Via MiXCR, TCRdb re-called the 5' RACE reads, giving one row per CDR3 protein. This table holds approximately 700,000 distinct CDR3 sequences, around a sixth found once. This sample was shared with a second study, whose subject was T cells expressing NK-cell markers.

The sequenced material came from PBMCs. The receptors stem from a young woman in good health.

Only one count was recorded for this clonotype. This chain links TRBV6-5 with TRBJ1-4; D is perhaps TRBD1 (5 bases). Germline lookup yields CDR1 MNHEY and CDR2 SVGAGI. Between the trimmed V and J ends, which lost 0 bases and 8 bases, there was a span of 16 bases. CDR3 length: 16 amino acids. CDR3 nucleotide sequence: TGTGCCAGCAGTTACTCGAATCCCAGGGAAGGGGAAAAACTGTTTTTT. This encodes CASSYSNPREGEKLFF.

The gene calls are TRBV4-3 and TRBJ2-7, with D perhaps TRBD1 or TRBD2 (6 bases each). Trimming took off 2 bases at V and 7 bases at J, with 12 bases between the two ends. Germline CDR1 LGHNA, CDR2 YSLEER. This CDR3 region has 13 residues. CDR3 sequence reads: CASSQYGGLEQYF. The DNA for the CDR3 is TGCGCCAGCAGCCAATATGGGGGGCTTGAGCAGTACTTC.

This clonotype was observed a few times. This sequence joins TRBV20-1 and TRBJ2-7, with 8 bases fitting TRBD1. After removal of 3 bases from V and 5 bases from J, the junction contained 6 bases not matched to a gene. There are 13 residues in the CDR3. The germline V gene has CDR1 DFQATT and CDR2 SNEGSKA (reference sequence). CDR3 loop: CSARSGGGHEQYF. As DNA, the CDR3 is TGCAGTGCTAGGTCAGGGGGCGGCCACGAGCAGTACTTC.

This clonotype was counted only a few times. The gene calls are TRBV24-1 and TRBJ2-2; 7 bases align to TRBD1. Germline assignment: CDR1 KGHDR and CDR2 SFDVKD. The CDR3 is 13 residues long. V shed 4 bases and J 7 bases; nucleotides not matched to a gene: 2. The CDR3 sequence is CATSETGIGELFF. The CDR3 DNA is TGTGCCACCAGTGAGACAGGGATCGGGGAGCTGTTTTTT.

CDR3 sequence: CASSFTRADEKLFF. The CDR3 DNA reads TGTGCCAGCAGTTTCACAAGGGCGGATGAAAAACTGTTTTTT. V and J are TRBV12-3 or TRBV12-4 and TRBJ1-4; the D is unclear. The CDR3 extends over 14 amino acids. The V end lost 3 bases, the J end lost 6 bases, and 11 bases lay between the germline ends.

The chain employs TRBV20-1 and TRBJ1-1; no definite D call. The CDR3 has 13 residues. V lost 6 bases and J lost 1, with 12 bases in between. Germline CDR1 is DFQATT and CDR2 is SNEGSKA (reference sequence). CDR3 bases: TGCAGTGCGCCGGGCGATACGAACACTGAAGCTTTCTTT. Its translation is CSAPGDTNTEAFF.

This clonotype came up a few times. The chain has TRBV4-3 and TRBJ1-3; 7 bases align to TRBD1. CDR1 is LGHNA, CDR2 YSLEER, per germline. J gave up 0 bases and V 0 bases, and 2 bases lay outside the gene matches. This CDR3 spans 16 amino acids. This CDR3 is CASSQETGRSGNTIYF. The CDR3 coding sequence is TGCGCCAGCAGCCAAGAGACAGGGCGCTCTGGAAACACCATATATTTT.

DNA for the CDR3: TGCGCCAGCAGCCAAGAATATAGATCGACAGGGGGAGGCTACACCTTC. Its protein is CASSQEYRSTGGGYTF. The chain couples TRBV4-3 to TRBJ1-2; 9 bases align to TRBD1. Germline V gene data show CDR1 as LGHNA and CDR2 as YSLEER. The ends lost 0 bases at V and 8 bases at J; junction bases unmatched: 10. This CDR3 contains 16 residues.

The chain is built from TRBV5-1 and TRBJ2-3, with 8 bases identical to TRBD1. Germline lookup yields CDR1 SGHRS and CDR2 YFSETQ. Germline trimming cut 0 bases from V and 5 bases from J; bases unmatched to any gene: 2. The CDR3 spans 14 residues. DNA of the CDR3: TGCGCCAGCAGCTTGGCACAGGGGGTAGATACGCAGTATTTT. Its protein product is CASSLAQGVDTQYF.